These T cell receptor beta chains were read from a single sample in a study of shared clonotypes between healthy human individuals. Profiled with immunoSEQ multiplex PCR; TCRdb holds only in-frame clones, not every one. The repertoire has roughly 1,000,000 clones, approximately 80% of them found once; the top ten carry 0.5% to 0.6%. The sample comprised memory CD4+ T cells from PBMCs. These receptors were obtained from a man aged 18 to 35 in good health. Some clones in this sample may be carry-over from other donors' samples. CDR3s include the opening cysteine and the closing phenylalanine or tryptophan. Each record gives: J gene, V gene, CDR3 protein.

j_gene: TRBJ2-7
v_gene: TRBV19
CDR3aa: CASSRGQGFYEQYF

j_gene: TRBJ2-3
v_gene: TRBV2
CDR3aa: CASTPSDTQYF

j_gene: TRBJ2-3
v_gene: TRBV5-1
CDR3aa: CASSFGQGADTQYF

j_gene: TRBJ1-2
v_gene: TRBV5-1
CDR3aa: CASGITGSYGYTF

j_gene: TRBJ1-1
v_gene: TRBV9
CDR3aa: CASSVGQGKWGTEAFF

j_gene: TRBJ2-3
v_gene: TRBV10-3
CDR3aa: CAIRTTSGRPDTQYF

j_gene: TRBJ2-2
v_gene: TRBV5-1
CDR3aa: CASCPAGIRTGELFF

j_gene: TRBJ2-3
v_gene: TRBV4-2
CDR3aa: CASSQGPAGGPSAPQYF

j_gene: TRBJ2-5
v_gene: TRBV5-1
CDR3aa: CASSLGGTTQETQYF

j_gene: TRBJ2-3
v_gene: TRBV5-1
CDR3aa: CASSAARGDTQYF

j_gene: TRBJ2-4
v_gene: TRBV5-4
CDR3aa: CASSLGQGNPTKNIQYF

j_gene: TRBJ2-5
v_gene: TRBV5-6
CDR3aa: CASSLGQGPWGTQYF

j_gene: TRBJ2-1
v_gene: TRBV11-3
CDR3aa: CASSPGSYNEQFF

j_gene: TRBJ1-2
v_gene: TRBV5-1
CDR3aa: CASSLGDRAGGYTF

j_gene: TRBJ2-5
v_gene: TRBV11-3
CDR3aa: CASSLGAGKQETQYF

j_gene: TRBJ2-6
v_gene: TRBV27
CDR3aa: CASTTDRAGANVLTF

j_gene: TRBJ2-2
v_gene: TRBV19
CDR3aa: CASYPRGVNTGELFF

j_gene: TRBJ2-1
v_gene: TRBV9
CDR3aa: CASSVDSGTYNEQFF

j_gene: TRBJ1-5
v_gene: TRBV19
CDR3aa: CASDRGQQQPQHF

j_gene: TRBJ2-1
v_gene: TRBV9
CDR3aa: CASSVTPSSYNEQFF

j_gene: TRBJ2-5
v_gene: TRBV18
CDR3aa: CASSARGGLRETQYF

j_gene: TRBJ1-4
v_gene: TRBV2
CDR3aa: CASSNNRAEGEKLFF

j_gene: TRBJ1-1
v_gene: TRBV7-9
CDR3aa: CASSLRGDSEAFF

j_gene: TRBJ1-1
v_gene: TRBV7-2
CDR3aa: CASSFDRPTEAFF

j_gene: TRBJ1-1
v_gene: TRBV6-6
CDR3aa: CASSYHQSNTEAFF

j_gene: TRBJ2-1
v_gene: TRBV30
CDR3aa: CAWSAGPRTPGGEQFF

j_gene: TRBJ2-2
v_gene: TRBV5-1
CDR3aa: CASSFRLADTGELFF

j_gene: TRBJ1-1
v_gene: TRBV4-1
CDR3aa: CASSPLQRGYTEAFF

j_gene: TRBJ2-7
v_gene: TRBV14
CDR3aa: CASSRLGQGFYEQYF

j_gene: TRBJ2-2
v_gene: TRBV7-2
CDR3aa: CASSLLYTGELFF

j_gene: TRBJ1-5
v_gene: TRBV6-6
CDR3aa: CASSFRGSYSNQPQHF

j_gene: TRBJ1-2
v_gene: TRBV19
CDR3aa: CASSIQGSNYGYTF

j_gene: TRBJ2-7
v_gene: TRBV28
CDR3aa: CASSLPQGNSYF

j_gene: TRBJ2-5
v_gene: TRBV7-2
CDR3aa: CASRGLGVETQYF

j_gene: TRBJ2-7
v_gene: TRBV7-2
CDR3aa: CASSSGQFYEQYF

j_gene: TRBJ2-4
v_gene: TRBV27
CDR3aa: CASSPTGQGSPGNIQYF

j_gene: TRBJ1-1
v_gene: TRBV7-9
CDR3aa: CASSLYVGDGAEAFF

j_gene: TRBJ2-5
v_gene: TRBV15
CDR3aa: CATSRTDREETQYF

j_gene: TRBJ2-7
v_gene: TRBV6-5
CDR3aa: CASSSRSGNHEQYF

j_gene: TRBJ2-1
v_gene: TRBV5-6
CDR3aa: CASSPGTSGIFKDNEQFF

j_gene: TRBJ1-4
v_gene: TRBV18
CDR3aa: CASSQGWTSTNEKLFF

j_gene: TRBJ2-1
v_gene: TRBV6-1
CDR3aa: CASSEFSLGLAGEINEQFF

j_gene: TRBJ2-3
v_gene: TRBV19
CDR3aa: CASLRGDTDTQYF

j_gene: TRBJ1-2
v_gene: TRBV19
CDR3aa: CASSPGVAGYTF

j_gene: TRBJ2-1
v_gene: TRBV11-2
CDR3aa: CASSPFQYNEQFF

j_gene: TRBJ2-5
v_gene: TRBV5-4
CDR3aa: CASSLGTGEETQYF

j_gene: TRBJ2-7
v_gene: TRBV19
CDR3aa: CASTPQAGPYEQYF

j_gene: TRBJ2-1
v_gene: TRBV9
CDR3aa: CASSVDRVPFNEQFF

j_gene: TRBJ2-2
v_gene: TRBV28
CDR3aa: CASSLRQGSSGKTGTGELFF

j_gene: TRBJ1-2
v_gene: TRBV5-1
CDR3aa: CASSPAGSEGYGYTF

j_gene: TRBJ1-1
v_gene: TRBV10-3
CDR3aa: CAISGPGGSTAFF

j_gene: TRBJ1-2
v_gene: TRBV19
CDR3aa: CASRTTGRNYGYTF

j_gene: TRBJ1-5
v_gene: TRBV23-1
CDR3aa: CASSQKKGEQHF

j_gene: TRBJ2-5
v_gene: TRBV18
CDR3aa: CASSPPPRSGYQETQYF

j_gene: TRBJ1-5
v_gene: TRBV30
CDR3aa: CAWSPPDRVNQPQHF

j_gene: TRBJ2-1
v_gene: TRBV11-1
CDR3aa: CASSLRGTDRGLNNEQFF

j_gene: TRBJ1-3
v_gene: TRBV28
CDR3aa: CASRPGNSGNTIYF